The source of this T cell receptor beta chain is a study of T cells expressing NK-cell markers. UMI-tagged 5'RACE template switching yielded the TCR beta cDNA. Each CDR3 protein gets one entry in TCRdb, which reprocessed the 5' RACE reads and gives no DNA. In all, the sample yields about 540,000 distinct CDR3 sequences. In germline, CDR1 is SGHVS, CDR2 FQNEAQ. The CDR3 length is 18 residues. Specimen: blood T cells: a sorted CD56 or NKG2C T cell subset, CD4+ or CD8+ T cells, or bulk PBMC T cells (not recorded which). This TCR came from a man aged 18 to 29 in good health. This chain uses TRBV7-8 with TRBJ2-1; no DNA is available, so the TRBD2 call from TCRdb remains unchecked. The CDR3 here is CASSFILGLALPYNEQFF.